Here is one TCR beta chain with its context. Its antigen is unknown. V was pared by 4 bases and J by 1 base, with 4 bases between. Germline CDR1 is MNHEY and CDR2 is SVGAGI. This CDR3 has 12 residues. Not a single patient had been given any form of treatment at any point before undergoing thyroid surgery. These data originate in a study of metastatic and nonmetastatic thyroid tumors. At the level of the study: Where malignant and benign thyroid patients were concerned, repertoires were compared across blood and tumor or nodule tissue. Whole-study findings and limits: In both blood and tumor samples, TCR beta diversity was reported significantly higher for malignant than benign nodules.

TCRdb re-clonotyped the PCR reads via MiXCR. The table lists 9,000 to 13,000 clones, under 30% of them singletons, with roughly 9.2% in the top ten. The sequence came from a female donor with papillary thyroid cancer or a benign thyroid nodule (not recorded which). Some clones in this sample may be carry-over from other donors' samples. The chain joins TRBV6-5 to TRBJ1-2; D gene unclear. Specimen: tumor tissue. CDR3 in DNA: TGTGCCAGCAGTTCTTATAACTATGGCTACACCTTC. Amino acids: CASSSYNYGYTF.